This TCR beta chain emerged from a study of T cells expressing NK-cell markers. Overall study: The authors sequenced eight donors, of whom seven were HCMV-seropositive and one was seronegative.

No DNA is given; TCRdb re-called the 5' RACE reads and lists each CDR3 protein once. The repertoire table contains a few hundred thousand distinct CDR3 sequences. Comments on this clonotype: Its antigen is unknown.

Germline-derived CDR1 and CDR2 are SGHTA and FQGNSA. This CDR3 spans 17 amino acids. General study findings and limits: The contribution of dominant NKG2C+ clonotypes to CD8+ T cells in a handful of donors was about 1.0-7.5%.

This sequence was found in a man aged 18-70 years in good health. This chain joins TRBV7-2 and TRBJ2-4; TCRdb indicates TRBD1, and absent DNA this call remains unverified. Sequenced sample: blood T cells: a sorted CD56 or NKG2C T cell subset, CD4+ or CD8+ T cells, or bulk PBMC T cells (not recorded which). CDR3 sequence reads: CASSLAWGGDGKNIQYF.